This T cell receptor beta chain was documented in a study of shared T cell receptors in the human thymus. Clones were read by immunoSEQ multiplex PCR, and TCRdb kept only the in-frame ones, dropping some. Of about 660,000 clones listed, 85% to 90% are singletons. These data are also associated with another study on human thymus T cells. That paper states: Healthy Finnish infants having corrective surgery for congenital heart defects served as donors. Thymic material originated from resections removed in the course of corrective heart surgery. It looked as if thymic and blood repertoires used V and J genes in a biased way. Related work showed strongly overlapping thymic repertoires across unrelated individuals.

The TCR originated in a boy under two years old with a congenital heart defect. Sequencing used thymocytes.

The chain's CDR3 is CASSPPIGTGCQETQYF. The DNA for the CDR3 is TGTGCCAGCTCACCACCGATCGGGACAGGTTGCCAAGAGACCCAGTACTTC. J is TRBJ2-5 and V is TRBV18; TRBD1 agrees at 8 bases. Unmatched junction bases numbered 7, after V lost 0 bases and J lost 1 base. The CDR3 consists of 17 residues. CDR1 and CDR2 from the germline V gene are KGHSH and LQKENI.